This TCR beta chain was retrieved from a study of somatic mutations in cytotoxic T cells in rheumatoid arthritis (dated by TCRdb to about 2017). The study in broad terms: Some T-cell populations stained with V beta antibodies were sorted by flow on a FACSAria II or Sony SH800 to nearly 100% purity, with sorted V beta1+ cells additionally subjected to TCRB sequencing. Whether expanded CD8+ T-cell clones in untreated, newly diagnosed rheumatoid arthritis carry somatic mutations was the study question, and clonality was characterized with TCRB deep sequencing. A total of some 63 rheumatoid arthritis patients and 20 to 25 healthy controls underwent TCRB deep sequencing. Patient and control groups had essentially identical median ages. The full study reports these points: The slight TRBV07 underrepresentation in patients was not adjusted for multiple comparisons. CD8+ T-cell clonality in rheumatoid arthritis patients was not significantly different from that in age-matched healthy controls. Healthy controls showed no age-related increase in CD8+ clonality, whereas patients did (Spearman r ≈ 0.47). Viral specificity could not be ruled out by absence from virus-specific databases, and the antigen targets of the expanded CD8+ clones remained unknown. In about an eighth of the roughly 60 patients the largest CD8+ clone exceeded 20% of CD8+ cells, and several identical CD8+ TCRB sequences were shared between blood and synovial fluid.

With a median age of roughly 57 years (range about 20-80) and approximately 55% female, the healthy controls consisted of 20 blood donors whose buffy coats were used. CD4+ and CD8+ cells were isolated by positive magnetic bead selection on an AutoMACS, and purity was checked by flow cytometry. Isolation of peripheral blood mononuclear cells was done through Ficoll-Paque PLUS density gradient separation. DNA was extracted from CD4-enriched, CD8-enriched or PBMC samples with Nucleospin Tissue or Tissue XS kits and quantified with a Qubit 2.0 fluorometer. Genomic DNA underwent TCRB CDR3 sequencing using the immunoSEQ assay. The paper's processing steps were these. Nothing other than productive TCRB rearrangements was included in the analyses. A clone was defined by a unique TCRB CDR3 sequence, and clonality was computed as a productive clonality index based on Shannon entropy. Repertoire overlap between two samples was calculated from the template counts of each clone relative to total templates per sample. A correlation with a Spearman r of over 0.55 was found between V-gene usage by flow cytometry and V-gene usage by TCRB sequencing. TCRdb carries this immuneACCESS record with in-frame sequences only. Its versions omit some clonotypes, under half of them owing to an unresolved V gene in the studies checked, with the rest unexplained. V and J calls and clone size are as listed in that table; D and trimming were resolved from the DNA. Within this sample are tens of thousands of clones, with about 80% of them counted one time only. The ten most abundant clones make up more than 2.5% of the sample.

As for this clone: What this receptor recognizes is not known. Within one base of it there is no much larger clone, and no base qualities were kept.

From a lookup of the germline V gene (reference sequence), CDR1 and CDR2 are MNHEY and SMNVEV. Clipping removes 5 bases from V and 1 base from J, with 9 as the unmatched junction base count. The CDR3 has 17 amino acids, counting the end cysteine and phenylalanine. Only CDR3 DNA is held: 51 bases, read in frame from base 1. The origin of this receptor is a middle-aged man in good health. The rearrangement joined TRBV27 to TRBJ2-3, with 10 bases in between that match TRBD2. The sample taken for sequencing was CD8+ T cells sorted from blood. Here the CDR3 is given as CASSPLTSGRGTDTQYF. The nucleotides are TGTGCCAGCAGTCCCCTAACAAGCGGGAGGGGCACAGATACGCAGTATTTT.